This T cell receptor beta chain stems from a study of identical twins (TCRdb year 2016). About the study as a whole: To test whether fetal clonotypes persist, this study deep-sequenced TCR alpha and beta repertoires from monozygotic twins, from unrelated adults of various ages, and from cord blood. To rule out contamination, replicate twin experiments were performed at different times with different library preparation protocols. Findings and caveats that apply to the study as a whole: Zero-insertion analyses could be partly confounded by invariant T cells such as MAIT and iNKT, though diverse VJ usage argued against such confounding for most clonotypes. Fewer insertions were carried by abundant cord blood beta clonotypes; a weaker similar trend was observed in young adult naive repertoires, while no such trend was observed in memory repertoires. Because the same donors could not be followed over many years, conclusions were based on cross-sectional statistical analysis. Compared with coincidental sharing between unrelated individuals, out-of-frame TCR alpha sequences shared between twins showed an excess of sequences with low generation probability. In beta out-of-frame sequences, excess twin sharing was weaker, because having fewer shared sequences lowered the signal-to-noise ratio. Out-of-frame TCR alpha sharing in monozygotic twins was systematically underestimated by recombination models, whereas sharing between unrelated individuals was in agreement with the recombination models.

The library was prepared using 5' RACE. The sequencer listed for this sample is Illumina HiSeq 2000. Template switching added a universal primer binding site, and the final cDNA carried a unique molecular identifier that allowed TCR cDNA molecules to be counted accurately. First-strand cDNA for TCR alpha and beta chains was synthesized from specific primers in the conserved constant-segment region. To control for contamination, each cDNA library was double barcoded with a SMART-Mk sample barcode plus Illumina barcodes. TruSeq adapter sequences and Illumina sample barcodes were added in two successive PCR steps. The TCR alpha and beta cDNA libraries were sequenced on the Illumina HiSeq platform using custom primers. From the authors' description of their analysis: MiGEC was used to process raw reads and extract unique molecular identifiers, and MiXCR was used to find CDR3 positions. For each individual, recombination models were inferred using an EM algorithm with the repgenHMM and IGoR tools. Shared clonotypes were analyzed with the tcR package in R, and sharing was normalized by the product of cloneset sizes. To study raw recombination free of thymic and clonal selection effects, out-of-frame nonproductive sequences were analyzed. In-frame beta chains were kept once TCRdb had trimmed the public reads at Q25 with fastp and called clones with MiXCR. Every CDR3 protein is listed once, alongside the most common genes and DNA of its rows. These V and J calls derive from TCRdb rather than the authors' analysis. The sample table contains 240,000 or so distinct CDR3 sequences; only one count was recorded for about 13% of them. The ten largest clonotypes hold 4% of the sample.

This clonotype was counted a few times. It has no known antigen specificity. Base quality data are lacking; no much larger clone is found one base away. The CDR3 goes from the cysteine to the phenylalanine over 18 residues. This entry keeps only the CDR3 DNA: 54 bases, framed from base 1. V is pruned by 1 base and J by 1 base, leaving 12 bases of the junction without a gene match. CDR1 DFQATT and CDR2 SNEGSKA were looked up in the germline V gene (reference sequence). Only healthy Caucasian donors were included. The twin cohort consisted of three pairs of female monozygotic twins, all aged about 18 to 29 years. Miltenyi CD45RO+ enrichment and human naive T-cell isolation kits were used to isolate memory (CD45RO+) and naive T cells from PBMC. These same data were also listed under a study on yellow fever vaccine responses in identical twins. Reported in the second study: According to the authors, the vaccine-induced T cell response in identical twins seemed to be partly convergent and partly specific to each individual. In identical twins, the study followed T cell clones that responded to the vaccine with precision.

The V gene is TRBV20-1 and the J gene is TRBJ2-1, with 8 bases aligning to TRBD1. Sequencing was carried out using memory (CD45RO+) T cells sorted from blood. The sample's cell subset or site, from its label and the paper: CD45RO+ enriched T cells. The source of this sequence is a woman aged 18-29 years in good health. The bases read TGCAGTGCTAGAGTCACCGCCGGTGACAGGGGTTCCTACAATGAGCAGTTCTTC. It is translated as CSARVTAGDRGSYNEQFF.